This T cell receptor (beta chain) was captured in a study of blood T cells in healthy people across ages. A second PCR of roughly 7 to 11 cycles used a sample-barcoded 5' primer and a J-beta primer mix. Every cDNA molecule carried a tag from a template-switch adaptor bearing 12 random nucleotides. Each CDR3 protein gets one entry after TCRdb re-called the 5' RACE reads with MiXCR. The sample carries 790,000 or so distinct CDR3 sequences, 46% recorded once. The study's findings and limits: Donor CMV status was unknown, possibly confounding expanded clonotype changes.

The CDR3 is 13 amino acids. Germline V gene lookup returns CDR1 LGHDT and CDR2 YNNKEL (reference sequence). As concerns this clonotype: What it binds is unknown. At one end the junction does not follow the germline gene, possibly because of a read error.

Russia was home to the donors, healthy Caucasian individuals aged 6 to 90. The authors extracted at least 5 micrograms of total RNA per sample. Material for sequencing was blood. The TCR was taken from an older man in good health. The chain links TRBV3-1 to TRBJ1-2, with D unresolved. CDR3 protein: CASSQGTEGSYIF. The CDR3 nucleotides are TGTGCCAGCAGCCAAGGTACAGAGGGTAGCTACATCTTC.